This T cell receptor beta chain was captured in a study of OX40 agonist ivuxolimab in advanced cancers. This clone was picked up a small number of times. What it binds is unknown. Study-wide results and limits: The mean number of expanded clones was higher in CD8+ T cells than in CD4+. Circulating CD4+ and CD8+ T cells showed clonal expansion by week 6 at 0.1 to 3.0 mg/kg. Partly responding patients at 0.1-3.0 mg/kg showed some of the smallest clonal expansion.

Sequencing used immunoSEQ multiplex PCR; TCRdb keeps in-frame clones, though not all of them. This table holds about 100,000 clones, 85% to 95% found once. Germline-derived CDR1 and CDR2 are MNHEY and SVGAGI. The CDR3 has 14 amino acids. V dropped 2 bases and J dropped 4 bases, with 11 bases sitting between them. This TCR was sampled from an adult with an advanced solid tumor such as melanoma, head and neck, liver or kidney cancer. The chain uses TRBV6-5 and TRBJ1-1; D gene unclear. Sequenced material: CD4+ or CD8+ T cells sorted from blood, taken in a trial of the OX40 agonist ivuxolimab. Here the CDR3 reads CASSYRGLFTEAFF. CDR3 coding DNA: TGTGCCAGCAGTTACAGAGGGTTGTTCACTGAAGCTTTCTTT.